This T cell receptor (beta chain) stems from a study of neurological immune-mediated disorders. TCRdb reprocessed the 5' RACE reads with MiXCR, giving one entry per CDR3 protein. Among more than 55,000 distinct CDR3 sequences listed, about 10% were seen once. Study-level findings and limits: Sharing of CDR3 amino acid sequences among expanded clones across subjects was absent, suggesting private repertoires in all groups.

The sample's time point: longitudinal time-point 2. The unsorted libraries were generated from a total of 2 million PBMCs, which had been stored in RNAlater at -80 C. There are many counts of this clonotype. Antigen unknown. Sequencing input: PBMCs. The clonotype comes from a man between 25 and 39 years old in good health.

The CDR3 loop is CASSEGAGKNSQETQYF. The CDR3 DNA sequence: TGTGCCAGCAGTGAAGGGGCAGGGAAGAATTCTCAAGAGACCCAGTACTTC. The chain carries TRBV2 and TRBJ2-5, with a possible D match to TRBD1 (5 bases). The CDR3 has 17 amino acids. V was shortened by 1 base and J by 2 bases, with 17 bases between the two germline ends. Germline V gene data show CDR1 as SNHLY and CDR2 as FYNNEI.